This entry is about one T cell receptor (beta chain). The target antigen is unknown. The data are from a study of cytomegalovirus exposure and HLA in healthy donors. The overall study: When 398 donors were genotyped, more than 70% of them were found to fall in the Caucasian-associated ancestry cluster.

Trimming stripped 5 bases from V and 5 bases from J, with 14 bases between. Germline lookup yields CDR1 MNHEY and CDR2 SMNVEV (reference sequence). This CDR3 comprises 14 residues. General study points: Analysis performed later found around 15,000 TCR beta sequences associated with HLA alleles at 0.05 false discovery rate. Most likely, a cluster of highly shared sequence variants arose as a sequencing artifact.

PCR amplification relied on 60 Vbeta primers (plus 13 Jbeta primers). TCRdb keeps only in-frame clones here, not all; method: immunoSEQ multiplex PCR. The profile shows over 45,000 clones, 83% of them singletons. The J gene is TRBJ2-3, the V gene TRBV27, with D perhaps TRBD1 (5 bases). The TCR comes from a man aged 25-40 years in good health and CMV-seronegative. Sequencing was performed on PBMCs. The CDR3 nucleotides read TGTGCCAGCAGTCCCAACCAGGGTGGAGATACGCAGTATTTT. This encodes CASSPNQGGDTQYF.